Listed here are 2 T cell receptor beta chains from one sample, sequenced in a study of spatial heterogeneity in lung cancer (dated 2019 in TCRdb). Preparation of the library involved 5' RACE. For sequencing, a NextSeq 500 was employed. In-frame beta chains were kept once TCRdb had trimmed the public reads at Q25 with fastp and called clones with MiXCR. Duplicate CDR3 protein sequences are folded into a single record with the most common DNA and genes. Counted in this sample were fewer than 25,000 distinct CDR3 sequences; about 3.3% of them appeared once. The ten largest clones capture more than 25% of the sample. The sample's time point label, decoded: sample taken at primary tumor resection. TCR sequencing used whole RNA extracted from tumor and nontumor lung tissue, or from cryopreserved PBMC samples, without cell sorting. The starting material was PBMCs, obtained at surgery. The receptors come from a female donor with early-stage non-small cell lung cancer.

In this sample, this clonotype turned up many times. This chain connects TRBV15 to TRBJ2-2, with D unresolved. The V end was cut by 0 bases, the J end by 4 bases, with 6 bases between. Germline values: CDR1 LNHNV, CDR2 YYDKDF (reference sequence). The CDR3 contains 14 residues. CDR3 protein: CATSRDSPTGELFF. In DNA, the CDR3 is TGTGCCACCAGCAGAGATAGCCCCACCGGGGAGCTGTTTTTT.

This clonotype has at least ten counts. This sequence joins TRBV7-6 and TRBJ2-7; D might be TRBD2 (6 bases). The germline CDR1 and CDR2 sequences are SGHVS and FNYEAQ. The CDR3 has 14 amino acids. Trimming shortened V by 5 bases and J by 1 base, and 12 bases separated the two germline ends. The CDR3 sequence: CASSPPGTSYEQYF. The CDR3 nucleotides are TGTGCCAGCAGCCCACCCGGGACTTCCTACGAGCAGTACTTC.